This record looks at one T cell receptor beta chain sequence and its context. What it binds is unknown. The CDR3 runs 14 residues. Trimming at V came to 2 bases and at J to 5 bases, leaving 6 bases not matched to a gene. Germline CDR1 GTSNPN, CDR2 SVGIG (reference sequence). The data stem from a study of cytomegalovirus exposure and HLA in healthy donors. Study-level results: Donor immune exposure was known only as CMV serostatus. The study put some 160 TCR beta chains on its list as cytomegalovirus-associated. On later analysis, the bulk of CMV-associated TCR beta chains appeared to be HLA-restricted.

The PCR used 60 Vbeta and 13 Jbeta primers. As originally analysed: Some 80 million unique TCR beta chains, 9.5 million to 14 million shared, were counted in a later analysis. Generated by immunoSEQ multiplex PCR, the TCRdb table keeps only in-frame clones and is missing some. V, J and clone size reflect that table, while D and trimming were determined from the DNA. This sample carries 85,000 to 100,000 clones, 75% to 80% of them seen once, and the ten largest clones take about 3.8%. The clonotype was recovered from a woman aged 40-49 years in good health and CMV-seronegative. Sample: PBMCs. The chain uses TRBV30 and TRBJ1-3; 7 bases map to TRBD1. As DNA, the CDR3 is TGTGCCTGGAGTAGTGGGGACAGTAGAAACACCATATATTTT. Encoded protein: CAWSSGDSRNTIYF.